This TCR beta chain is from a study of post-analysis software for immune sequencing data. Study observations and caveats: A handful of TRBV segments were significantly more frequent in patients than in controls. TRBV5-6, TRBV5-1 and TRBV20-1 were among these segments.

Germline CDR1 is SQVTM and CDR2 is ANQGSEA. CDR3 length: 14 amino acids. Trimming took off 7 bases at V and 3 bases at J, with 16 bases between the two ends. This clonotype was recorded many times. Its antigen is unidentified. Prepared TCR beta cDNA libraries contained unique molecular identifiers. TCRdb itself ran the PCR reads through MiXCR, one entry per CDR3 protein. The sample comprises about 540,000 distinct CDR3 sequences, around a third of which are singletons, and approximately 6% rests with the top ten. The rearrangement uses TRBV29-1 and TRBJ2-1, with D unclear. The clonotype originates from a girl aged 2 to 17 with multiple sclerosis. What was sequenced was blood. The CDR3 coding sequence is TGCAGCGCCATCCCCACCACCCACTACAATGAGCAGTTCTTC. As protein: CSAIPTTHYNEQFF.